Below are 23 T cell receptor beta chains sequenced from a single sample in a study of cytomegalovirus exposure and HLA in healthy donors. Vbeta (60) and Jbeta (13) primers were used in the PCR. Libraries were prepared by immunoSEQ multiplex PCR; TCRdb keeps only in-frame clonotypes and omits some of them. The data hold 60,000 to 70,000 clones, with roughly 80% observed a single time. Material: PBMCs. The source of these receptors is a male donor in good health and CMV-seropositive.

This chain links TRBV11-2 with TRBJ2-5, with D perhaps matching TRBD1 (6 bases). The CDR3 is 16 amino acids. Trimming took 5 bases from V and 1 from J, leaving 17 bases between them. CDR1 SGHAT and CDR2 FQNNGV come from the germline V gene. The CDR3 sequence: CASSTVTGFGQETQYF. DNA of the CDR3: TGTGCCAGCAGCACCGTAACAGGGTTCGGCCAAGAGACCCAGTACTTC.

This chain links TRBV13 with TRBJ1-1, with 9 bases fitting TRBD1. The junction had 11 bases not matched to a gene; V was cut back by 5 bases and J by 4 bases. The CDR3 is 16 amino acids. Germline-derived CDR1 and CDR2 are PRHDT and FYEKMQ (reference sequence). The CDR3 bases are TGTGCCAGCAGCCCACGAAAACAGGGGGCAGGCACTGAAGCTTTCTTT. Translation: CASSPRKQGAGTEAFF.

A remark on this clone: The junction departs from germline at one end; a sequencing error may be responsible. Other nucleotide sequences in the sample specify the same CDR3. The V call is TRBV7-9, the J call TRBJ2-2; 10 bases agree with TRBD1. The CDR3 consists of 16 residues. CDR1 is SEHNR, CDR2 FQNEAQ, per germline (reference sequence). CDR3 sequence reads: CASSLTGGIGNGELFF. The CDR3 DNA sequence: TGCGCCAGCAGCCTGACAGGGGGCATCGGGAACGGGGAGCTGTTTTTT.

In its sample, this clone was seen once. V usage is TRBV10-3 and J usage is TRBJ2-3, with 8 bases identical to TRBD2. Trimming cost V 3 bases and J 2 bases; bases outside gene matches: 4. This CDR3 contains 15 residues. Looked up from germline, CDR1 is ENHRY and CDR2 is SYGVKD. The CDR3, as DNA: TGTGCCATCAGTGACGGAGCGGGGGCCACAGATACGCAGTATTTT. Its protein product is CAISDGAGATDTQYF.

V gene TRBV7-9 combines with J gene TRBJ2-5, with D possibly being TRBD1 (6 bases). The CDR3 extends over 17 amino acids. Trimming stripped 4 bases from V and 4 bases from J, with 22 bases between. CDR1 and CDR2 from the germline V gene are SEHNR and FQNEAQ (reference sequence). The chain's CDR3 is CASSSMTGTSKGETQYF. The CDR3 nucleotides read TGTGCCAGCAGCTCTATGACCGGGACATCAAAGGGAGAGACCCAGTACTTC.

The chain has TRBV12-5 and TRBJ1-6, with D tentatively TRBD1 (5 bases). This CDR3 is 14 amino acids long. Per germline, CDR1 LGHNT and CDR2 FRNRAP. The V and J ends lost 7 bases and 5 bases respectively, with 12 bases between them. The CDR3 spells CASALTDDNSPLHF. The CDR3 nucleotides read TGTGCTAGTGCCTTGACAGATGATAATTCACCCCTCCACTTT.

This chain joins TRBV19 and TRBJ1-6, with a possible D match to TRBD1 (6 bases). V shed 8 bases and J shed 0 bases, with 11 bases lying between them. This CDR3 region has 15 residues. Germline V gives CDR1 LNHDA, CDR2 SQIVND (reference sequence). As DNA, the CDR3 is TGTGCCAGTCAGGGGTACAGCTCCTATAATTCACCCCTCCACTTT. It codes for CASQGYSSYNSPLHF.

The CDR3 reads CASSVEGGRGTQEQYF. The CDR3 DNA follows: TGCGCCAGCAGCGTGGAAGGGGGCAGGGGAACGCAGGAGCAGTACTTC. This rearrangement joins TRBV5-1 to TRBJ2-7; 7 bases map to TRBD1. Germline trimming cut 4 bases from V and 7 bases from J; bases unmatched to any gene: 17. This CDR3 is built from 16 residues. CDR1 and CDR2 (germline): SGHRS, YFSETQ.

CDR3 in DNA: TGTGCCAGCAGTTTTGGGCAGGGACAAATTTATGGCTACACCTTC. Its translation: CASSFGQGQIYGYTF. The chain joins TRBV27 to TRBJ1-2, with D tentatively TRBD1 (6 bases). CDR3 length: 15 amino acids. Germline lookup yields CDR1 MNHEY and CDR2 SMNVEV (reference sequence). Trimming removed 3 bases from V and 5 bases from J, with 16 bases in between.

This clone was seen only once. This chain uses TRBV7-9 with TRBJ1-3; D possibly corresponds to TRBD1 (5 bases). V lost 1 base and J 4 bases, leaving 11 bases between the germline ends. Germline assignment: CDR1 SEHNR and CDR2 FQNEAQ (reference sequence). The CDR3 is 15 amino acids. The CDR3: CASSLVSGSGNTIYF. The CDR3 DNA is TGTGCCAGCAGCTTAGTTTCAGGGTCCGGAAACACCATATATTTT.

By share, this clone counts as medium-sized. The chain couples TRBV5-1 to TRBJ2-1; D uncertain. Germline values: CDR1 SGHRS, CDR2 YFSETQ. Trimming took 5 bases from V and 0 from J, leaving 9 bases between them. This CDR3 region has 14 residues. The CDR3 is CASRVEDSYNEQFF. CDR3 bases: TGCGCCAGCAGGGTAGAGGACTCCTACAATGAGCAGTTCTTC.

The chain employs TRBV6-5 and TRBJ1-2, with a weak D call TRBD1 (5 bases). Germline V lookup: CDR1 MNHEY, CDR2 SVGAGI. V was cut by 5 bases and J by 8 bases, with 9 bases left in between. The CDR3 loop spans 11 amino acids. The CDR3 DNA reads TGTGCCAGCAGTGGGGCTTTGGGCTACACCTTC. It specifies CASSGALGYTF.

The V call is TRBV5-6, the J call TRBJ2-3; 8 bases are shared with TRBD2. The V gene's germline CDR1 is SGHDT and CDR2 YYEEEE. This CDR3 region has 15 residues. After removal of 4 bases from V and 2 bases from J, the junction contained 6 bases not matched to a gene. CDR3 DNA sequence: TGTGCCAGCAGCCCATCCGGGGGGGTCACAGATACGCAGTATTTT. It translates to CASSPSGGVTDTQYF. Full variable domain (rest looked up from reference TRBV5-6 and TRBJ2-3): DAGVTQSPTHLIKTRGQQVTLRCSPKSGHDTVSWYQQALGQGPQFIFQYYEEEERQRGNFPDRFSGHQFPNYSSELNVNALLLGDSALYLCASSPSGGVTDTQYFGPGTRLTVL.

V and J are TRBV5-1 and TRBJ2-4; 8 bases line up with TRBD1. This CDR3 contains 16 residues. Trimming at V came to 0 bases and at J to 1 base, leaving 3 bases not matched to a gene. Germline CDR1 SGHRS, CDR2 YFSETQ. The DNA for the CDR3 is TGCGCCAGCAGCTTGGAGCAGGGGGCGGCCAAAAACATTCAGTACTTC. Translated: CASSLEQGAAKNIQYF.

The V call is TRBV5-4, the J call TRBJ1-2, with 7 nucleotides matching TRBD1. V was clipped by 5 bases and J by 2 bases; unmatched bases: 9. From germline, CDR1 is SGHNT and CDR2 YYREEE (reference sequence). This CDR3 is built from 15 residues. The CDR3 loop is CASSRGDSRNYGYTF. Here the CDR3 DNA reads TGTGCCAGCAGTCGAGGGGACAGTCGGAACTATGGCTACACCTTC.

This clone was seen a handful of times. J is TRBJ1-1 and V is TRBV30, with a weak D call TRBD1 (6 bases). Germline CDR1 and CDR2: GTSNPN and SVGIG (reference sequence). The length of the CDR3 is 14 residues. V was shortened by 4 bases and J by 4 bases, with 16 bases between the two germline ends. As DNA, the CDR3 is TGTGCCTGGAAAAAGGGGACAAGGACCACTGAAGCTTTCTTT. Its protein product is CAWKKGTRTTEAFF.

This clone was observed a few times. V is TRBV10-2 and J is TRBJ2-4; D possibly corresponds to TRBD2 (6 bases). Germline loops: CDR1 WSHSY, CDR2 SAAADI. V was trimmed by 0 bases and J by 9 bases, leaving 15 bases between them. This CDR3 has 15 amino acids. DNA for the CDR3: TGCGCCAGCAGTGAGTCGGGTGGCCTGGAGGGCATTCAGTACTTC. This translates into CASSESGGLEGIQYF.

The CDR3 loop is CASSLDVGTGGGPKYF. CDR3 bases: TGTGCCAGCAGCTTAGACGTCGGGACAGGCGGAGGGCCGAAGTACTTC. V and J are TRBV7-2 and TRBJ2-7; 8 bases match TRBD1. Germline CDR1 is SGHTA and CDR2 is FQGNSA. After removal of 1 base from V and 11 bases from J, the junction contained 16 bases not matched to a gene. This CDR3 is 16 amino acids long.

The chain employs TRBV7-8 and TRBJ1-6; D possibly corresponds to TRBD1 (6 bases). V was pared by 5 bases and J by 7 bases, with 24 bases between. The germline gives CDR1 SGHVS, CDR2 FQNEAQ. This CDR3 contains 18 residues. The CDR3 spells CASSLTGIWGGGNSPLHF. CDR3 in DNA: TGTGCCAGCAGCCTCACAGGGATTTGGGGTGGAGGAAATTCACCCCTCCACTTT.

The rearrangement joins TRBV18 to TRBJ1-2, with D perhaps matching TRBD1 (6 bases). V lost 0 bases, J lost 0 bases, and 11 bases lay in between. CDR1 is KGHSH, CDR2 LQKENI, per germline. The CDR3 extends over 16 amino acids. The CDR3: CASSPPLQGPNYGYTF. The CDR3 nucleotides are TGTGCCAGCTCACCACCCCTACAGGGACCTAACTATGGCTACACCTTC. Full variable domain (rest looked up from reference TRBV18 and TRBJ1-2): NAGVMQNPRHLVRRRGQEARLRCSPMKGHSHVYWYRQLPEEGLKFMVYLQKENIIDESGMPKERFSAEFPKEGPSILRIQQVVRGDSAAYFCASSPPLQGPNYGYTFGSGTRLTVV.

The J gene is TRBJ2-2, the V gene TRBV2; D is possibly TRBD2 (6 bases). Trimming took 5 bases from V and 5 from J, leaving 15 bases between them. The V gene's germline CDR1 is SNHLY and CDR2 FYNNEI. CDR3 length: 15 amino acids. This CDR3 is CASSLPGLGTGELFF. The CDR3 DNA sequence: TGTGCCAGCAGTCTGCCGGGACTGGGGACCGGGGAGCTGTTTTTT.

A few counts support this clone. V gene TRBV6-5 combines with J gene TRBJ1-2; D may be TRBD1 (6 bases). V was clipped by 7 bases and J by 0 bases, with 9 bases between them. This CDR3 contains 13 residues. Germline CDR1 MNHEY, CDR2 SVGAGI. The CDR3 here is CASTRDTNYGYTF. CDR3 DNA sequence: TGTGCCAGCACGAGGGACACTAACTATGGCTACACCTTC.

The chain couples TRBV5-4 to TRBJ1-4, with D maybe TRBD1 (6 bases). This CDR3 region has 16 residues. V was cut by 3 bases and J by 4 bases, with 16 bases left in between. Germline V gene data show CDR1 as SGHNT and CDR2 as YYREEE (reference sequence). CDR3 loop: CASSSMETGRNEKLFF. The CDR3 nucleotides read TGTGCCAGCAGCTCTATGGAGACAGGACGTAATGAAAAACTGTTTTTT.